This record concerns one T cell receptor (beta chain) sequence. Antigen specificity is unknown. The investigators amplified TCR beta CDR3 regions from RNA transcripts. RT-PCR in the first round (using the HTBI primer set) targeted the TCR CDR3. Each CDR3 protein gets one entry after TCRdb re-called the multiplex PCR reads with MiXCR. The sample consists of roughly 750,000 distinct CDR3 sequences, 16% of them appearing once. Graves' hyperthyroidism showing no ophthalmopathy progression within 18 months was considered stable. The data derive from a study of T cells in Graves' hyperthyroidism and ophthalmopathy. Whole-study results and caveats: Most clonotypes expanded in thyroid above 0.001 were likewise present in blood.

The CDR3 contains 14 residues. In germline, CDR1 is PRHDT, CDR2 FYEKMQ (reference sequence). The V gene end was trimmed by 8 bases and the J gene end by 7 bases; junction bases not matched to a gene: 7. Sequencing was done on a sample of blood. The chain employs TRBV13 and TRBJ2-1, with 11 bases aligning to TRBD2. The receptor was derived from a man between 18 and 35 years old with Graves' hyperthyroidism. The CDR3 protein is CASRRASGRNEQFF. CDR3 bases: TGTGCCAGCCGGCGGGCTAGCGGGAGGAATGAGCAGTTCTTC.